This TCR beta chain was sequenced in a study of CD8+ T cells in alopecia areata. CD4+ and CD8+ T cells were sorted from PBMCs. RNA was extracted and reverse transcribed into cDNA as the sequencing template. Profiled with immunoSEQ multiplex PCR; TCRdb holds only in-frame clones, not every one. The data show about 200,000 clones, roughly three fifths seen once. Trimming pared 10 bases from V and 1 base from J, leaving 11 bases between. Germline V gene lookup returns CDR1 SGHNT and CDR2 YYREEE (reference sequence). This CDR3 is built from 12 residues. This clone appeared once. The TCR sequence derives from a human donor in good health. V usage is TRBV5-4 and J usage is TRBJ1-1; TRBD1 is a possible D gene (6 bases). The specimen was CD8+ T cells sorted from blood. Here the CDR3 DNA reads TGTGCCCTGAGGACAGCGAACACTGAAGCTTTCTTT. It is translated as CALRTANTEAFF.